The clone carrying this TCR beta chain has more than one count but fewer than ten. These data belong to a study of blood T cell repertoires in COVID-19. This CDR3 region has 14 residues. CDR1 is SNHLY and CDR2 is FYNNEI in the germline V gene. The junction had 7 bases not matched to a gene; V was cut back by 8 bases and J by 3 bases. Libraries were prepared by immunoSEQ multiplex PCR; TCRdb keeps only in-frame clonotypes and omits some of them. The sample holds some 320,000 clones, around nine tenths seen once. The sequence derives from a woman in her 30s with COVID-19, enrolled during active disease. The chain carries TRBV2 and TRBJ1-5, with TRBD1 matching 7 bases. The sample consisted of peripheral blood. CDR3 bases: TGTGCCAGCTTACGGGACAGTCACAATCAGCCCCAGCATTTT. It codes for CASLRDSHNQPQHF.